The clone carrying this T cell receptor (beta chain) turned up a few times. Its specificity is unknown. The sample belongs to a study of cytomegalovirus exposure and HLA in healthy donors. Study conclusions and caveats: V- and J-gene trimming of TCR beta was linked (in a later analysis) to a missense DCLRE1C variant.

Use of 60 Vbeta and 13 Jbeta primers characterized the PCR. Profiled with immunoSEQ multiplex PCR; TCRdb holds only in-frame clones, not every one. The sample contains over 100,000 clones, approximately 8.7% of which appear only once. The sample consisted of PBMCs. The receptor comes from a man between 40 and 49 years old in good health and CMV-seronegative.

CDR3 protein: CASRATTGAYEQYF. The CDR3 nucleotides read TGTGCCAGCAGGGCCACCACAGGGGCCTACGAGCAGTACTTC. The rearrangement joins TRBV6-1 to TRBJ2-7; 7 nucleotides align to TRBD1. The germline V gene encodes CDR1 MNHNS and CDR2 SASEGT. This CDR3 has 14 amino acids. V was clipped by 6 bases and J by 2 bases; unmatched bases: 7.